This TCR beta chain was identified in a study of T cell repertoires in ileal Crohn's disease. As for the study in general: Per sample, roughly 500 nanograms of biopsy DNA were TCRB immunosequenced.

V dropped 5 bases and J dropped 0 bases, with 12 bases sitting between them. The CDR3 has 15 amino acids. The germline CDR1 and CDR2 sequences are LNHDA and SQIVND (reference sequence). This sample's time point: inflamed ileum from the surgical specimen. In regard to this clone: The antigen is unknown.

The protocol was immunoSEQ multiplex PCR, while the TCRdb copy is restricted to in-frame clones and leaves out a portion. This sample carries 16,000 or so clones, 92% of them seen once, and the ten largest clones take 6% to 8%. Study findings and constraints: Mucosal expansions were suggested to be mainly CD8 T cells. All patients with clonality above 26.8% had endoscopic recurrence.

Sequences were obtained from ileal tissue. This sequence originates from an adult with Crohn's disease. The chain recombines TRBV19 with TRBJ2-3; no firm D call. CDR3 nucleotides: TGTGCCAGTAGTGCCGCACAGACTAGCACAGATACGCAGTATTTT. Its translation is CASSAAQTSTDTQYF.